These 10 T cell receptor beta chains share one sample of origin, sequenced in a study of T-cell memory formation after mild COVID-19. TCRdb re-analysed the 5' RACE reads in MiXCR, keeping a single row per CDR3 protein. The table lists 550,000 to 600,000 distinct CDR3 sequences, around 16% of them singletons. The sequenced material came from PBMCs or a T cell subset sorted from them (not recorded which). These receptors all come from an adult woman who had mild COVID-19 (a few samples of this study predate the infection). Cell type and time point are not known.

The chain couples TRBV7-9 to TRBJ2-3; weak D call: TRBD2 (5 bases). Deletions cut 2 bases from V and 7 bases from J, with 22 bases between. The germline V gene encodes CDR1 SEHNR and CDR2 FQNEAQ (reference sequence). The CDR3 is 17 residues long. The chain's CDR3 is CASSLMALGGGTHTQYF. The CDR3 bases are TGTGCCAGCAGCTTAATGGCCCTTGGCGGAGGAACACATACGCAGTATTTT.

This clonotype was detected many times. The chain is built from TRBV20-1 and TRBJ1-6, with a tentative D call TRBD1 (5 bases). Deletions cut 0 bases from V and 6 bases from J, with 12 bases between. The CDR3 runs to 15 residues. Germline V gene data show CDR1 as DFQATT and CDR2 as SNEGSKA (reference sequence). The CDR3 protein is CSARDGGEPNSPLHF. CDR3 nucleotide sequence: TGCAGTGCTAGAGATGGGGGGGAGCCTAATTCACCCCTCCACTTT.

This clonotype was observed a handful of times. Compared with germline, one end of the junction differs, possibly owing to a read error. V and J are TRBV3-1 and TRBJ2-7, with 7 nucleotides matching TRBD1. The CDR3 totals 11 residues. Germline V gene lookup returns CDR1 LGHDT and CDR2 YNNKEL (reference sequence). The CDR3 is CASSRGTDLLF. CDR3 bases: TGTGCCAGCAGCCGAGGGACAGATCTCCTCTTC.

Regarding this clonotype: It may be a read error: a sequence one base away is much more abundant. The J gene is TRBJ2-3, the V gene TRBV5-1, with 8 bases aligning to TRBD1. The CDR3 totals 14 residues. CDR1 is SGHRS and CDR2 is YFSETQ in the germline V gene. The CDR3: CASRLGQGTDTQYF. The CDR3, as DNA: TGCGCCAGCAGGTTGGGACAGGGCACAGATACGCAGTATTTT.

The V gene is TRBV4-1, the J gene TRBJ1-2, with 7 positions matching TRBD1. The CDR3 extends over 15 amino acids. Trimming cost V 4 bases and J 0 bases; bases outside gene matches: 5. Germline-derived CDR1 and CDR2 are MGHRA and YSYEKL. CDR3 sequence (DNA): TGCGCCAGCAGCCGGGACAGAACTTCTAACTATGGCTACACCTTC. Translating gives CASSRDRTSNYGYTF.

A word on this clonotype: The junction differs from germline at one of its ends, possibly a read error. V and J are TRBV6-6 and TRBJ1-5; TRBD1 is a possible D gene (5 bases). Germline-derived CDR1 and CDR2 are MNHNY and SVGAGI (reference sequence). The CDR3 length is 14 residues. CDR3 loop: CASSHSGSNQPQHF. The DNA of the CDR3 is TGTGCCAGCAGTCACTCAGGGAGCAATCAGCCCCAGCATTTT.

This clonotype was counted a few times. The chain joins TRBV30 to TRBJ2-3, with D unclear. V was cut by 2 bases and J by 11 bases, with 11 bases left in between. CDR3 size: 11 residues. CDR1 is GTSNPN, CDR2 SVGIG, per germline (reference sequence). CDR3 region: CAWSLGWWQYF. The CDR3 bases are TGTGCCTGGAGTTTGGGGTGGTGGCAGTATTTT.

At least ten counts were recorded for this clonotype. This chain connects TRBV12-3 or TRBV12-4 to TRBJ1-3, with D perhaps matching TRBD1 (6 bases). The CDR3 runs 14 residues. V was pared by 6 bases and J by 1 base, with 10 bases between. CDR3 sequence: CASSQGYSGNTIYF. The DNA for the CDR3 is TGTGCCAGCAGCCAGGGGTATTCTGGAAACACCATATATTTT.

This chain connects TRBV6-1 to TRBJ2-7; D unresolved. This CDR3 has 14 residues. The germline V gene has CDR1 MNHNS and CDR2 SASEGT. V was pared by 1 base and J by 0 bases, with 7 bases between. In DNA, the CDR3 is TGTGCCAGCAGTGAAGTAGCCCCCTCCTACGAGCAGTACTTC. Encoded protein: CASSEVAPSYEQYF.

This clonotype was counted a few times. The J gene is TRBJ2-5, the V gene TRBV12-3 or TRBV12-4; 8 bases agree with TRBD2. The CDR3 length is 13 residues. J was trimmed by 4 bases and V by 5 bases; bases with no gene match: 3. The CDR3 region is CASSLGLAETQYF. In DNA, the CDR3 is TGTGCCAGCAGTCTCGGACTAGCAGAGACCCAGTACTTC.